These 27 T cell receptor beta chains originate from one sample sequenced in a study of T cell responses to AZD1222 COVID-19 vaccine listed by TCRdb under 2021. Library prep was done by the immunoSEQ multiplex PCR assay. As stored in TCRdb, this immuneACCESS dataset retains in-frame rearrangements with V and J assigned. A fraction of the clones does not appear; measured against another copy, unresolved V genes explain less than half of the discrepancy, and the remainder lacks a known reason. The sample table contains some 120,000 clones; only one count was recorded for roughly nine tenths of them. The ten largest clones add up to under 3.5% of the sample. This specimen's time point label, per the study, means: baseline before first vaccination. The source was peripheral blood, collected on day 0 of AZD1222 vaccination. All receptors derive from an adult in good health.

The chain links TRBV5-6 to TRBJ1-2; the D gene is possibly TRBD1 (5 bases). Germline V gene data show CDR1 as SGHDT and CDR2 as YYEEEE. Trimming shortened V by 4 bases and J by 3 bases, and 10 bases separated the two germline ends. The CDR3 length is 13 residues. This CDR3 reads CASSRGHHYGYTF. The CDR3 DNA follows: TGTGCCAGCAGCAGAGGACACCACTATGGCTACACCTTC. The whole variable domain, remainder taken from reference TRBV5-6 and TRBJ1-2, is DAGVTQSPTHLIKTRGQQVTLRCSPKSGHDTVSWYQQALGQGPQFIFQYYEEEERQRGNFPDRFSGHQFPNYSSELNVNALLLGDSALYLCASSRGHHYGYTFGSGTRLTVV.

The J gene is TRBJ2-2, the V gene TRBV6-5; D is perhaps TRBD2 (6 bases). CDR3 length: 14 amino acids. Trimming took 7 bases from V and 0 from J, leaving 9 bases between them. CDR1 and CDR2 from the germline V gene are MNHEY and SVGAGI. CDR3 sequence (DNA): TGTGCCAGCATGGAGGGAGCGAACACCGGGGAGCTGTTTTTT. It encodes CASMEGANTGELFF.

This chain joins TRBV7-9 and TRBJ2-1; 14 bases are a match to TRBD2. Per the germline V gene, CDR1 is SEHNR and CDR2 is FQNEAQ (reference sequence). The CDR3 totals 17 residues. With V trimmed by 4 bases and J by 9 bases, 11 bases remained unmatched. CDR3 in DNA: TGTGCCAGCAGCTCACTCGGGACTAGCGGGAGTTCCTTTGAGCAGTTCTTC. This gives the protein CASSSLGTSGSSFEQFF.

The chain couples TRBV19 to TRBJ1-2, with D perhaps matching TRBD1 (6 bases). V was pared by 9 bases and J by 3 bases, with 11 bases between. This CDR3 is 12 amino acids long. The germline V gene encodes CDR1 LNHDA and CDR2 SQIVND (reference sequence). This CDR3 is CASRSGDYGYTF. CDR3 DNA: TGTGCCAGCCGGTCAGGGGACTATGGCTACACCTTC.

This sequence joins TRBV30 and TRBJ1-1; D gene ambiguous. Germline CDR1 reads GTSNPN; CDR2 reads SVGIG (reference sequence). The CDR3 sequence is 11 residues long. Trimming removed 1 base at V and 3 bases at J, with 3 bases between. The CDR3 sequence: CAWSGDTEAFF. The CDR3 region has the DNA TGTGCCTGGAGTGGGGACACTGAAGCTTTCTTT.

V usage is TRBV15 and J usage is TRBJ2-7; maybe TRBD1 (7 bases). This CDR3 is 15 amino acids long. Germline CDR1 LNHNV, CDR2 YYDKDF (reference sequence). V lost 7 bases and J 2 bases, leaving 18 bases between the germline ends. For the CDR3, the DNA is TGTGCCACCACCAACTCGGGGGACAGAGCCTACGAGCAGTACTTC. Translating gives CATTNSGDRAYEQYF.

The V call is TRBV5-4, the J call TRBJ2-5; D remains ambiguous. This CDR3 spans 15 amino acids. Deletions cut 0 bases from V and 1 base from J, with 10 bases between. Germline V CDR1 and CDR2: SGHNT, YYREEE (reference sequence). The CDR3 nucleotides are TGTGCCAGCAGCTTGGGTGGAGCACTCCAAGAGACCCAGTACTTC. It is translated as CASSLGGALQETQYF.

V and J are TRBV9 and TRBJ2-3, with TRBD2 matching over 9 bases. This CDR3 contains 15 residues. Per germline, CDR1 SGDLS and CDR2 YYNGEE. Trimming cost V 0 bases and J 5 bases; bases outside gene matches: 4. The CDR3: CASSVGSGGRDTQYF. Here the CDR3 DNA reads TGTGCCAGCAGCGTAGGTAGCGGGGGACGAGATACGCAGTATTTT.

V usage is TRBV15 and J usage is TRBJ2-1; TRBD2 matches at 8 bases. The CDR3 spans 16 residues. After removal of 2 bases from V and 5 bases from J, the junction contained 8 bases not matched to a gene. Germline V lookup: CDR1 LNHNV, CDR2 YYDKDF (reference sequence). The CDR3 nucleotides are TGTGCCACCAGCAGACACTTATCGGGAGGGGACAATGAGCAGTTCTTC. It yields the protein CATSRHLSGGDNEQFF.

The rearrangement joins TRBV18 to TRBJ1-4; D not resolved. V lost 3 bases to trimming and J lost 7 bases, with 18 bases between them. This CDR3 has 16 residues. Germline CDR1 KGHSH, CDR2 LQKENI. CDR3 loop: CASSPRFEAGSEKLFF. The CDR3 DNA reads TGTGCCAGCTCACCGAGGTTCGAGGCTGGCTCTGAAAAACTGTTTTTT.

The rearrangement uses TRBV12-3 or TRBV12-4 and TRBJ1-2; D gene uncertain. This CDR3 has 13 amino acids. The germline V and J ends were trimmed by 3 bases and 3 bases, with 8 bases remaining between them. CDR3: CASSLGGDYGYTF. The DNA of the CDR3 is TGTGCCAGCAGTTTGGGTGGCGACTATGGCTACACCTTC.

As to this clone: No DNA is shown, since the ends of the CDR3 on it are uncertain; the CDR3 is the one TCRdb lists. This rearrangement joins TRBV21-1 to TRBJ2-7. TRBV21-1 is noted as a pseudogene. The CDR3 extends over 15 residues, inclusive of both ends. The CDR3 region is CASSKVGAGSYEQYF.

The chain links TRBV7-2 to TRBJ2-7, with a weak D call TRBD2 (5 bases). From germline, CDR1 is SGHTA and CDR2 FQGNSA. The CDR3 is 16 amino acids. V was cut by 1 base and J by 2 bases, with 15 bases left in between. For the CDR3, the DNA is TGTGCCAGCAGCTTAGGCCCCAGGAGAGGGACCTACGAGCAGTACTTC. It encodes CASSLGPRRGTYEQYF.

This clone was recorded only once. The chain uses TRBV7-9 and TRBJ2-1, with TRBD2 identical over 12 bases. The CDR3 spans 16 residues. Germline V gene data show CDR1 as SEHNR and CDR2 as FQNEAQ (reference sequence). J was trimmed by 4 bases and V by 5 bases; bases with no gene match: 6. The CDR3 loop reads CASSPNLAGGYNEQFF. CDR3 coding DNA: TGTGCCAGCAGCCCCAACCTAGCGGGAGGGTACAATGAGCAGTTCTTC.

This chain connects TRBV5-1 to TRBJ2-5, with TRBD2 matching over 7 bases. J was trimmed by 5 bases and V by 0 bases; bases with no gene match: 4. The CDR3 is 14 residues long. Germline loops: CDR1 SGHRS, CDR2 YFSETQ. The DNA for the CDR3 is TGCGCCAGCAGCTTGGAAGGACTAGTTGAGACCCAGTACTTC. Translation: CASSLEGLVETQYF.

The rearrangement uses TRBV18 and TRBJ2-2; TRBD2 might be the D (6 bases). The germline CDR1 and CDR2 sequences are KGHSH and LQKENI. V shed 3 bases and J shed 5 bases, with 19 bases lying between them. The CDR3 has 17 amino acids. Here the CDR3 DNA reads TGTGCCAGCTCACCCGGACTAAGAGGAGTCGGTACCGGGGAGCTGTTTTTT. Protein: CASSPGLRGVGTGELFF.

The V gene is TRBV11-3, the J gene TRBJ2-1, with TRBD2 matching 7 bases. The CDR3 runs 17 residues. Germline CDR1 and CDR2: SGHNT and YENEEA. The ends lost 5 bases at V and 0 bases at J; junction bases unmatched: 10. CDR3 in amino acids: CASSPGGAGTSYNEQFF. The DNA of the CDR3 is TGTGCCAGCAGCCCGGGGGGAGCGGGCACCTCCTACAATGAGCAGTTCTTC.

This chain connects TRBV9 to TRBJ2-3; TRBD1 is a possible D gene (5 bases). There are 15 residues in the CDR3. Trimming left V 7 bases short and J 0 bases short, with 15 bases between. CDR1 is SGDLS and CDR2 is YYNGEE in the germline V gene. For the CDR3, the DNA is TGTGCCAGCGGTTCTCGTGGGGCTAGCACAGATACGCAGTATTTT. Translated: CASGSRGASTDTQYF.

The J gene is TRBJ2-7, the V gene TRBV7-2; 8 bases match TRBD2. The CDR3 length is 14 residues. With V trimmed by 5 bases and J by 2 bases, 5 bases remained unmatched. Germline CDR1 SGHTA, CDR2 FQGNSA. The CDR3 protein is CASSKTSATYEQYF. In DNA form, the CDR3 reads TGTGCCAGCAGCAAGACTAGCGCCACCTACGAGCAGTACTTC.

The gene calls are TRBV5-1 and TRBJ2-2, with 7 positions matching TRBD2. Germline-derived CDR1 and CDR2 are SGHRS and YFSETQ. V was clipped by 0 bases and J by 5 bases; unmatched bases: 7. The CDR3 sequence is 16 residues long. For the CDR3, the DNA is TGCGCCAGCAGCTTGGAGACTAGCCGTTATACCGGGGAGCTGTTTTTT. It translates to CASSLETSRYTGELFF. The whole variable domain, remainder taken from reference TRBV5-1 and TRBJ2-2, is KAGVTQTPRYLIKTRGQQVTLSCSPISGHRSVSWYQQTPGQGLQFLFEYFSETQRNKGNFPGRFSGRQFSNSRSEMNVSTLELGDSALYLCASSLETSRYTGELFFGEGSRLTVL.

This clone came up once. The V call is TRBV12-3 or TRBV12-4, the J call TRBJ2-5; D remains unclear. V was trimmed by 3 bases and J by 1 base, leaving 6 bases between them. The length of the CDR3 is 13 residues. The CDR3 region has the DNA TGTGCCAGCAGTTTTTCTCGCCAAGAGACCCAGTACTTC. Encoded protein: CASSFSRQETQYF.

The rearrangement links TRBV3-1 (or the pseudogene TRBV3-2) to TRBJ2-3; perhaps D is TRBD1 or TRBD2 (5 bases each). Trimming left V 4 bases short and J 0 bases short, with 11 bases between. This CDR3 has 15 amino acids. Germline V gene sequence: CDR1 LGHDT, CDR2 YNNKEL (reference sequence). The CDR3 nucleotides read TGTGCCAGCAGCCTCGGGACGGCCAGCACAGATACGCAGTATTTT. It specifies CASSLGTASTDTQYF.

This clone was detected a few times. V is TRBV18 and J is TRBJ2-1, with 7 bases identical to TRBD2. There are 16 residues in the CDR3. In germline, CDR1 is KGHSH, CDR2 LQKENI. V was pared by 2 bases and J by 4 bases, with 8 bases of the junction left unmatched. CDR3 sequence: CASSPIAGVGYNEQFF. The CDR3 DNA reads TGTGCCAGCTCACCAATTGCGGGAGTGGGGTACAATGAGCAGTTCTTC.

The J gene is TRBJ1-5, the V gene TRBV21-1. TRBV21-1 is a listed pseudogene. There are 14 residues in the CDR3. In DNA, the CDR3 is TGTGCCAGCGAAACCGGGGAGGTGGCCGGGCCCCAGCATTTT. Translating it yields CASETGEVAGPQHF.

This clone was counted a few times. This sample also contains other DNA sequences that code for the same CDR3. CDR3 bases: TGTGCCAGCAGCTTAGCTCTAGCGGGGACTTACAATGAGCAGTTCTTC. It specifies CASSLALAGTYNEQFF. The chain recombines TRBV7-9 with TRBJ2-1; 9 nucleotides match TRBD2. CDR3 length: 16 residues. V shed 0 bases and J 4 bases; nucleotides not matched to a gene: 4. The germline CDR1 and CDR2 sequences are SEHNR and FQNEAQ (reference sequence).

As DNA, the CDR3 is TGTGCCAGCAGCATTGACAGGGGGCGATCCGGAAACACCATATATTTT. It yields the protein CASSIDRGRSGNTIYF. The chain couples TRBV7-2 to TRBJ1-3; 10 nucleotides align to TRBD1. Germline assignment: CDR1 SGHTA and CDR2 FQGNSA. After removal of 5 bases from V and 4 bases from J, the junction contained 8 bases not matched to a gene. The CDR3 extends over 16 amino acids. Looking up the rest from reference TRBV7-2 and TRBJ1-3 gives the full variable domain: GAGVSQSPSNKVTEKGKDVELRCDPISGHTALYWYRQSLGQGLEFLIYFQGNSAPDKSGLPSDRFSAERTGGSVSTLTIQRTQQEDSAVYLCASSIDRGRSGNTIYFGEGSWLTVV.

The chain links TRBV7-2 to TRBJ2-7, with 7 bases that match TRBD1. With V trimmed by 4 bases and J by 2 bases, 8 bases remained unmatched. Germline V gene data show CDR1 as SGHTA and CDR2 as FQGNSA. The length of the CDR3 is 15 residues. The CDR3 DNA reads as TGTGCCAGCAGCTCGCTAGGGGACAGTCCCTACGAGCAGTACTTC. Its protein product is CASSSLGDSPYEQYF.